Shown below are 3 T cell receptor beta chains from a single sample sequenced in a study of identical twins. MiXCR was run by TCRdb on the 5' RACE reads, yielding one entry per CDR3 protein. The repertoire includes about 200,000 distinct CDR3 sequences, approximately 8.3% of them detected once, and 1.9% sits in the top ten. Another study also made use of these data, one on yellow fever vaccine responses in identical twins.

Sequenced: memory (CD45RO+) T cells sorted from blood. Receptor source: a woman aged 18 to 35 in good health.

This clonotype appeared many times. The CDR3 sequence is CASSLDGGLDTQYF. Written as DNA, the CDR3 is TGTGCCAGCAGCCTTGACGGGGGTTTGGATACGCAGTATTTT. The V gene is TRBV11-2, the J gene TRBJ2-3; the D gene is possibly TRBD2 (6 bases). V was pared by 5 bases and J by 6 bases, with 15 bases between. The CDR3 runs 14 residues. Germline CDR1 and CDR2: SGHAT and FQNNGV.

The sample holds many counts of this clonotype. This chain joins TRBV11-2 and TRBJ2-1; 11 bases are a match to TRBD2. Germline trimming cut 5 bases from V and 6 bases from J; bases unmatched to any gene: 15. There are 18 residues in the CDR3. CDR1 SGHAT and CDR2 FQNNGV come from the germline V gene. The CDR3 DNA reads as TGTGCCAGCAGCGCGATACTAGCGGGAGCGGCTGCTGGCAATGAGCAGTTCTTC. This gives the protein CASSAILAGAAAGNEQFF.

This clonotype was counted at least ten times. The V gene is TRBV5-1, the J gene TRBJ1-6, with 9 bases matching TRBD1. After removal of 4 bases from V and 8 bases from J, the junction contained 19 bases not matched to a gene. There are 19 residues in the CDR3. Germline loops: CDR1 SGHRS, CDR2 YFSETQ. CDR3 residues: CASSRFKQGAEWRDSPLHF. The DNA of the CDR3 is TGCGCCAGCAGCCGATTTAAACAGGGGGCCGAATGGAGAGATTCACCCCTCCACTTT.